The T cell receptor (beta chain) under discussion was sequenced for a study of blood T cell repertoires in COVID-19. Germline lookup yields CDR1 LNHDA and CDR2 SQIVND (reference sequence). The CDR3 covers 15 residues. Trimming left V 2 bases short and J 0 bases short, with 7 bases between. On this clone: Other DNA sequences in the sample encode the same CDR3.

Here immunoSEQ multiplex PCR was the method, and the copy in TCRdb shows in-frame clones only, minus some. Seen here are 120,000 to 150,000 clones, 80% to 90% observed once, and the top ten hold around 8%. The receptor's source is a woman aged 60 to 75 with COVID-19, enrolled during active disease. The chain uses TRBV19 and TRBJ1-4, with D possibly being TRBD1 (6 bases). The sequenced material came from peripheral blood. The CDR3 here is CASSIRTATNEKLFF. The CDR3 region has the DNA TGTGCCAGTAGTATACGGACAGCAACTAATGAAAAACTGTTTTTT. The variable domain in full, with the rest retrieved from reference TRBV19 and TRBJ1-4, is DGGITQSPKYLFRKEGQNVTLSCEQNLNHDAMYWYRQDPGQGLRLIYYSQIVNDFQKGDIAEGYSVSREKKESFPLTVTSAQKNPTAFYLCASSIRTATNEKLFFGSGTQLSVL.